A single sample gave rise to the 8 T cell receptor beta chains below, sequenced in a study of T cell responses to AZD1222 COVID-19 vaccine. Some clones are missing from TCRdb's copy, which holds only in-frame ones; the method was immunoSEQ multiplex PCR. The sample records approximately 150,000 clones, approximately 94% being singletons. The material was peripheral blood, obtained on day 0 of AZD1222 vaccination. The receptors here all came from an adult in good health.

The rearrangement joins TRBV29-1 to TRBJ1-5; weak D call: TRBD1 (6 bases). CDR1 is SQVTM and CDR2 is ANQGSEA in the germline V gene. Trimming cost V 5 bases and J 4 bases, with 12 bases left between them. The length of the CDR3 is 13 residues. The DNA of the CDR3 is TGCAGCGTTCGGGACAACCTGAATCAGCCCCAGCATTTT. This translates into CSVRDNLNQPQHF.

V is TRBV10-3 and J is TRBJ2-7, with D perhaps TRBD1 (5 bases). The V end was cut by 7 bases, the J end by 0 bases, with 13 bases between. The CDR3 length is 14 residues. Germline CDR1 reads ENHRY; CDR2 reads SYGVKD. The CDR3 sequence is CAITDSSNSYEQYF. CDR3 DNA sequence: TGTGCCATCACCGACAGTTCCAACTCCTACGAGCAGTACTTC.

The CDR3 DNA follows: TGTGCCAGCTCACCGGCCGGGGGTAACACCGGGGAGCTGTTTTTT. Protein product: CASSPAGGNTGELFF. The chain employs TRBV18 and TRBJ2-2; TRBD2 is a possible D gene (6 bases). Trimming left V 3 bases short and J 2 bases short, with 10 bases between. This CDR3 comprises 15 residues. Per germline, CDR1 KGHSH and CDR2 LQKENI.

The rearrangement links TRBV29-1 to TRBJ1-1, with 11 bases lining up with TRBD1. The junction had 2 bases not matched to a gene; V was cut back by 5 bases and J by 3 bases. This CDR3 has 13 amino acids. Germline CDR1 SQVTM, CDR2 ANQGSEA. The CDR3 loop reads CSVQGQGDTEAFF. CDR3 nucleotides: TGCAGCGTTCAGGGACAGGGGGACACTGAAGCTTTCTTT.

This clone was recorded a few times. J is TRBJ2-7 and V is TRBV5-5; 7 bases agree with TRBD2. CDR1 SGHKS and CDR2 YYEKEE come from the germline V gene (reference sequence). The CDR3 consists of 15 residues. Trimming removed 0 bases from V and 2 bases from J; junction bases left unmatched: 5. The CDR3 here is CASSLDGTTTYEQYF. The CDR3 nucleotides read TGTGCCAGCAGCTTGGACGGGACTACCACCTACGAGCAGTACTTC. Using reference TRBV5-5 and TRBJ2-7 for the parts outside the CDR3, the full variable domain is DAGVTQSPTHLIKTRGQQVTLRCSPISGHKSVSWYQQVLGQGPQFIFQYYEKEERGRGNFPDRFSARQFPNYSSELNVNALLLGDSALYLCASSLDGTTTYEQYFGPGTRLTVT.

V and J are TRBV4-3 and TRBJ1-3; TRBD1 matches 7 bases. The CDR3 sequence is 15 residues long. J gave up 0 bases and V 4 bases, and 3 bases lay outside the gene matches. Germline-derived CDR1 and CDR2 are LGHNA and YSLEER. Here the CDR3 DNA reads TGCGCCAGCAGCCGGACAGGAGGCTCTGGAAACACCATATATTTT. This translates into CASSRTGGSGNTIYF.

The CDR3 sequence: CASSRDRVNEQYF. For the CDR3, the DNA is TGTGCCAGTAGCCGGGACAGGGTAAACGAGCAGTACTTC. The rearrangement joins TRBV12-3 or TRBV12-4 to TRBJ2-7, with TRBD1 matching 9 bases. V dropped 9 bases and J dropped 5; count of bases not matched to a gene: 8. The CDR3 runs 13 residues.

The CDR3 protein is CASSEAGGRFNIYEQYF. DNA of the CDR3: TGTGCCAGCAGTGAAGCTGGAGGGCGGTTCAATATCTACGAGCAGTACTTC. The rearrangement joins TRBV6-1 to TRBJ2-7; D possibly corresponds to TRBD2 (6 bases). The germline gives CDR1 MNHNS, CDR2 SASEGT. V lost 0 bases, J lost 3 bases, and 18 bases lay in between. The CDR3 is 17 amino acids.